The sequence of this T cell receptor (beta chain) was determined in a study of blood T cell repertoires in COVID-19 (dated by TCRdb to the early 2020s). Background for the entire study: For ImmuneRACE Cohort 3, a participant was defined as recovered based on two consecutive negative NP/OP PCR tests, clearance by a healthcare professional, or resolution of symptoms. Samples covering the acute and convalescent phases of COVID-19 were provided by collaborators in the United States, Italy and Spain. The material from the prospective study consisted of cDNA or gDNA derived from T cells, B-cell-depleted T cells, or PBMCs. The samples were drawn from the first 160 participants of the ongoing ImmuneRACE study and from more than 1,000 subjects provided by 6 global collaborators. Sample metadata almost always included a de-identified subject ID, COVID-19 status, age in years and sex. A freely available public database, intended as a resource for researchers studying the immune response to SARS-CoV-2, is where the repertoires were released. Where available, HLA class I and class II types were taken from metadata supplied by the sample provider and were not determined by assay-based typing. The dataset comprised deeply sampled blood TCRbeta repertoires from subjects exposed to, actively infected with, or recovered from COVID-19. Broad study findings and their caveats: Clinical and demographic metadata were provided uncurated, with the amount varying by source and participant.

In the prospective study, participants were 18 to 89 years old, resided in about two dozen geographic areas of the United States, and were enrolled through a virtual design. To assign participants to cohorts, the prospective study relied on clinical history that participants themselves reported in a screening survey and a study questionnaire. In the prospective study, mobile phlebotomists collected whole blood, serum and a nasopharyngeal or oropharyngeal swab from each participant. Additional blood draws and questionnaires over a 2-month period could optionally be provided by prospective study participants. Before DNA extraction, blood samples from the prospective study were shipped at room temperature or frozen. This clone was observed a single time. There is no known antigen for this receptor. Base qualities are not provided; no much larger clone lies one nucleotide away. V lost 5 bases and J lost 7 bases, and the count of bases not matched to a germline gene is 11. Reading from cysteine to phenylalanine, the CDR3 counts 15 amino acids. The retained sequence is limited to the CDR3, 45 bases, with the frame set at the first base. The germline V gene encodes CDR1 LGHNT and CDR2 FRNRAP.

TCRbeta CDR3 regions were amplified from genomic DNA by means of the immunoSEQ Assay, a bias-controlled multiplex PCR. The study's own analysis went as follows. The number of nucleated cells in each sample was estimated from the amplification of reference gene primers within the assay. To quantify the absolute abundance of each unique TCRbeta CDR3 rearrangement, sequence reads were collapsed and filtered. For each sample, productive Simpson clonality was calculated as the square root of Simpson's diversity index over productive rearrangements. Entries here come from immuneACCESS through TCRdb and include only in-frame sequences with V and J called. Some clones fail to appear in such tables; in the studies checked, an unresolved V gene covers under half of the shortfall, and the cause of the remainder is unknown. V and J calls and clone size follow that table, whereas D and trimming were derived from the DNA. The sample table shows roughly 200,000 clones, and 86% are seen once. 3% to 3.5% of the sample goes to the ten largest clones.

The chain uses TRBV12-5 and TRBJ1-5; 7 bases in the junction line up with TRBD1. The receptor's source is a woman between 45 and 65 years old in a cohort exposed to, infected with or recovered from COVID-19 (not recorded which). Sequenced: PBMCs or T cells enriched from blood (not recorded which). The CDR3 region reads CASGVEQGTGQPQHF. The nucleotides are TGTGCTAGTGGTGTAGAACAGGGGACCGGGCAGCCCCAGCATTTT.